This passage covers 14 T cell receptor beta chains from one sample sequenced in a study of regulatory T cells in long-lasting Graves disease. Library construction for TCR beta used iRepertoire HTBI primers and Arm-PCR of CDR3 regions. TCRdb fed the multiplex PCR reads into MiXCR, producing one record per CDR3 protein. The sample gives a few hundred thousand distinct CDR3 sequences, about 15% of which show up once; approximately 8% is in the top ten. Stated time point: newly diagnosed GD, antithyroid drugs for less than 3 months. From PBMCs, RNA was extracted and then used to make the TCR library. These data also formed part of another study, on T cells in Graves' hyperthyroidism and ophthalmopathy.

The specimen was peripheral blood mononuclear cells (PBMCs), collected at new diagnosis, from a patient treated with antithyroid drugs. The receptors originated from a woman between 40 and 55 years old with Graves disease.

In its sample, this clonotype was seen many times. This chain uses TRBV11-3 with TRBJ2-1, with D unclear. With 3 bases removed from V and 2 bases from J, the gap between germline ends came to 17 bases. CDR3 length: 17 residues. Germline V lookup: CDR1 SGHNT, CDR2 YENEEA. The CDR3 DNA reads TGTGCCAGCAGCTTTGGTGTAGATCATACTACCTACAATGAGCAGTTCTTC. Its protein is CASSFGVDHTTYNEQFF.

This clonotype was counted at least ten times. The V call is TRBV27, the J call TRBJ2-3; 12 positions agree with TRBD2. Germline CDR1 and CDR2: MNHEY and SMNVEV (reference sequence). After removal of 8 bases from V and 2 bases from J, the junction contained 11 bases not matched to a gene. The CDR3 extends over 17 amino acids. This CDR3 is CASRHGLAGHNTDTQYF. The DNA for the CDR3 is TGTGCCAGCCGCCACGGACTAGCGGGACACAACACAGATACGCAGTATTTT.

This clonotype has ten or more counts. The rearrangement links TRBV27 to TRBJ2-3; D is unresolved. Germline V gene lookup returns CDR1 MNHEY and CDR2 SMNVEV (reference sequence). V shed 6 bases and J shed 1 base, with 20 bases lying between them. The CDR3 runs to 17 residues. In DNA form, the CDR3 reads TGTGCCAGCAGGTCACGTCCCTTTTCGTCGGGCACAGATACGCAGTATTTT. Amino acid sequence: CASRSRPFSSGTDTQYF.

This clonotype was seen a handful of times. The chain carries TRBV9 and TRBJ2-2; 11 bases fit TRBD2. Germline lookup yields CDR1 SGDLS and CDR2 YYNGEE. CDR3 size: 19 residues. With 0 bases clipped from V and 5 bases from J, the junction kept 12 bases outside the gene matches. CDR3 protein: CASSVDPGLAGGKTGELFF. For the CDR3, the DNA is TGTGCCAGCAGCGTAGACCCCGGGCTAGCGGGAGGCAAAACCGGGGAGCTGTTTTTT.

This sequence joins TRBV10-1 and TRBJ2-2; 10 bases are a match to TRBD2. Per the germline V gene, CDR1 is WNHNN and CDR2 is SYGVQD (reference sequence). The ends lost 0 bases at V and 6 bases at J; junction bases unmatched: 4. This CDR3 is built from 16 residues. The CDR3 loop is CASSESRTSGPGELFF. The CDR3 coding sequence is TGCGCCAGCAGTGAGTCAAGGACTAGCGGCCCCGGGGAGCTGTTTTTT.

This clonotype was recorded at least ten times. This chain links TRBV30 with TRBJ2-1; TRBD2 matches at 7 bases. Germline V CDR1 and CDR2: GTSNPN, SVGIG (reference sequence). The CDR3 covers 14 residues. Trimming at V came to 4 bases and at J to 6 bases, leaving 9 bases not matched to a gene. The DNA for the CDR3 is TGTGCCTGGAACAGTGGCGGGAGTCCCAATGAGCAGTTCTTC. Protein: CAWNSGGSPNEQFF.

This clonotype was seen a handful of times. The rearrangement links TRBV6-1 to TRBJ2-7, with 12 nucleotides matching TRBD2. The CDR3 consists of 16 residues. V trimming: 2 bases; J trimming: 4 bases; junction bases outside the gene matches: 6. Looked up from germline, CDR1 is MNHNS and CDR2 is SASEGT. CDR3: CASSERSGLAGYEQYF. The CDR3 DNA sequence: TGTGCCAGCAGTGAACGCTCGGGACTAGCGGGTTACGAGCAGTACTTC.

This chain uses TRBV7-9 with TRBJ2-7, with 8 bases aligning to TRBD2. Germline CDR1 and CDR2: SEHNR and FQNEAQ (reference sequence). V was pared by 5 bases and J by 7 bases, with 7 bases of the junction left unmatched. This CDR3 spans 13 amino acids. CDR3 coding DNA: TGTGCCAGCAGCCGGGAGGGTTCTACGGAGCAGTACTTC. Translation gives CASSREGSTEQYF.

This clonotype appeared many times. The chain carries TRBV7-8 and TRBJ2-6, with D unresolved. Trimming removed 2 bases from V and 0 bases from J, with 8 bases in between. This CDR3 region has 16 residues. The germline gives CDR1 SGHVS, CDR2 FQNEAQ. CDR3 nucleotides: TGTGCCAGCAGCTTAACAGCCTACTCTGGGGCCAACGTCCTGACTTTC. Translation: CASSLTAYSGANVLTF.

This clonotype was detected many times. J is TRBJ2-3 and V is TRBV12-5, with 9 bases fitting TRBD2. The germline V gene has CDR1 LGHNT and CDR2 FRNRAP. This CDR3 comprises 17 residues. V was pared by 0 bases and J by 7 bases, with 11 bases of the junction left unmatched. For the CDR3, the DNA is TGTGCTAGTGGTTTGGTACTGGTTAGCGGGAGAGCAAATACGCAGTATTTT. Encoded protein: CASGLVLVSGRANTQYF.

The gene calls are TRBV5-6 and TRBJ1-2; D is possibly TRBD1 (5 bases). Germline V CDR1 and CDR2: SGHDT, YYEEEE. The CDR3 runs 15 residues. V was shortened by 1 base and J by 6 bases, with 16 bases between the two germline ends. The CDR3 loop reads CASSLTSGQVDGYTF. Here the CDR3 DNA reads TGTGCCAGCAGCTTGACCTCGGGGCAGGTGGATGGCTACACCTTC.

This clonotype was seen only once. The J gene is TRBJ1-2, the V gene TRBV7-9; D is uncertain. CDR3 length: 14 residues. V was cut by 5 bases and J by 4 bases, with 14 bases left in between. Per germline, CDR1 SEHNR and CDR2 FQNEAQ (reference sequence). The CDR3 DNA reads as TGTGCCAGCAGCCCGCGTCCCGACGGCTATGGCTACACCTTC. Translating gives CASSPRPDGYGYTF.

Many counts were recorded for this clonotype. V and J are TRBV5-6 and TRBJ2-7; a possible D gene is TRBD1 (6 bases). The V and J ends lost 3 bases and 4 bases respectively, with 14 bases between them. Germline assignment: CDR1 SGHDT and CDR2 YYEEEE. This CDR3 is 14 amino acids long. CDR3 protein: CASSSTGFGYEQYF. CDR3 nucleotide sequence: TGTGCCAGCAGCTCTACAGGGTTCGGGTACGAGCAGTACTTC. Based on the CDR3 plus reference TRBV5-6 and TRBJ2-7, the full variable domain is DAGVTQSPTHLIKTRGQQVTLRCSPKSGHDTVSWYQQALGQGPQFIFQYYEEEERQRGNFPDRFSGHQFPNYSSELNVNALLLGDSALYLCASSSTGFGYEQYFGPGTRLTVT.

This clonotype came up many times. This chain uses TRBV27 with TRBJ2-2; D remains ambiguous. V was shortened by 6 bases and J by 0 bases, with 11 bases between the two germline ends. This CDR3 is built from 15 residues. The germline CDR1 and CDR2 sequences are MNHEY and SMNVEV (reference sequence). CDR3 region: CASSPSPSNTGELFF. In DNA form, the CDR3 reads TGTGCCAGCAGCCCCAGCCCCTCGAACACCGGGGAGCTGTTTTTT.